The clone carrying this T cell receptor beta chain has only a few counts. Its antigen is still unknown. This specimen belongs to a study of beta chain features in type 1 diabetes. Markers CD45RO/CCR7/CD25/CD127/CD95/CD27 served to sort CD4+ naive, central memory, regulatory and stem cell-like memory cells. CDR3 size: 13 residues. Germline V gives CDR1 ENHRY, CDR2 SYGVKD. The germline V and J ends were trimmed by 8 bases and 8 bases, with 16 bases remaining between them. The isolated RNA, all of it, was reverse transcribed, so expressed TCRB transcripts were what got sequenced. Method: immunoSEQ multiplex PCR; TCRdb's copy keeps in-frame clones and lacks some. Among about 250,000 clones listed, approximately 14% were seen once. Findings and limits, study-wide: In cDNA sequencing, cells with high TCR expression could be over-represented.

The sequenced sample consisted of naive CD4+ T cells from blood. The chain combines TRBV10-3 with TRBJ2-1; D gene unclear. The receptor was isolated from a woman aged 35 to 49 in good health. CDR3 sequence reads: CAISQILVDEQFF. The CDR3 DNA sequence: TGTGCCATCTCACAAATTCTCGTCGATGAGCAGTTCTTC.